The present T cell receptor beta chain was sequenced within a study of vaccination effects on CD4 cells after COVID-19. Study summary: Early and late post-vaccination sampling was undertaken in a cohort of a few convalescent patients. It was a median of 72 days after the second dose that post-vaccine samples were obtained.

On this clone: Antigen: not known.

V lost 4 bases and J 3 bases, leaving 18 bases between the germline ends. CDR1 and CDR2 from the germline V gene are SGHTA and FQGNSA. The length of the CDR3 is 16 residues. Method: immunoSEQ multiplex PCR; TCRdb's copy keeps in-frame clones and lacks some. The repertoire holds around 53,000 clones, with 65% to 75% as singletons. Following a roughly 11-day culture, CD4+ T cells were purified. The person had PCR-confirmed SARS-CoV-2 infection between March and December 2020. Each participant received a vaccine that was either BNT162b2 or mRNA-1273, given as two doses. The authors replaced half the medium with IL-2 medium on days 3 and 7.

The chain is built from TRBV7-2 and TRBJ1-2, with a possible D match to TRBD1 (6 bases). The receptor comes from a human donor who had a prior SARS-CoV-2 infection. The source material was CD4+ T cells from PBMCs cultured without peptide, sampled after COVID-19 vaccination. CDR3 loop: CASSSPSGAHDYGYTF. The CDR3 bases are TGTGCCAGCAGCTCTCCTTCGGGGGCGCATGACTATGGCTACACCTTC.